Listed below are T cell receptor beta chains from one sample, sequenced in a study of sequential checkpoint blockade in melanoma. The data were produced by immunoSEQ multiplex PCR, yet TCRdb's version contains in-frame clones alone and is incomplete. The sample gives roughly 9,100 clones, roughly 23% of which show up once; 11% to 15% is in the top ten. Material: tumor tissue (inferred from file names), obtained from a patient given nivolumab and ipilimumab in sequence. The origin of the receptors is a human donor with melanoma. CDR3s include the opening cysteine and the closing phenylalanine or tryptophan. Each record gives: CDR3 protein, CDR3 DNA, J gene, clone size, V gene, D gene. A D gene is named only where the DNA matches it firmly. Only some rows state a clone size, as once, few, many or a class for expanded clones.

CDR3 protein: CASSPQSTDTQYF
CDR3 DNA: TGTGCCAGCTCACCCCAGAGCACAGATACGCAGTATTTT
J gene: TRBJ2-3
clone size: .
V gene: TRBV18
D gene: .

CDR3 protein: CASSEDRGVTEAFF
CDR3 DNA: TGTGCCAGCAGTGAAGACAGGGGAGTAACTGAAGCTTTCTTT
J gene: TRBJ1-1
clone size: few
V gene: TRBV6-1
D gene: TRBD1

CDR3 protein: CASSLLGGVDTQYF
CDR3 DNA: TGTGCCAGCAGCTTACTTGGAGGCGTCGATACGCAGTATTTT
J gene: TRBJ2-3
clone size: many
V gene: TRBV11-3
D gene: .

CDR3 protein: CASSIWDNLATDTQYF
CDR3 DNA: TGTGCCAGTAGTATCTGGGACAACCTTGCCACAGATACGCAGTATTTT
J gene: TRBJ2-3
clone size: .
V gene: TRBV19
D gene: .

CDR3 protein: CASSQWDRASNYGYTF
CDR3 DNA: TGTGCCAGCTCACAATGGGACAGGGCCTCTAACTATGGCTACACCTTC
J gene: TRBJ1-2
clone size: .
V gene: TRBV18
D gene: TRBD1

CDR3 protein: CASTIRQVPSSGNTIYF
CDR3 DNA: TGTGCCAGCACCATACGACAGGTTCCATCTTCTGGAAACACCATATATTTT
J gene: TRBJ1-3
clone size: medium-sized
V gene: TRBV6-8
D gene: .

CDR3 protein: CSVGSGPTNEKLFF
CDR3 DNA: TGCAGCGTTGGGTCGGGGCCCACTAATGAAAAACTGTTTTTT
J gene: TRBJ1-4
clone size: .
V gene: TRBV29-1
D gene: .

CDR3 protein: CSVEIGVNQPQHF
CDR3 DNA: TGCAGCGTTGAAATTGGGGTCAATCAGCCCCAGCATTTT
J gene: TRBJ1-5
clone size: .
V gene: TRBV29-1
D gene: .

CDR3 protein: CASRLVGGSGNTIYF
CDR3 DNA: TGTGCAAGTCGCTTAGTTGGGGGCTCTGGAAACACCATATATTTT
J gene: TRBJ1-3
clone size: .
V gene: TRBV12-2
D gene: .

CDR3 protein: CASSEFFGGTYNEQFF
CDR3 DNA: TGTGCCAGCAGTGAGTTCTTCGGGGGGACTTACAATGAGCAGTTCTTC
J gene: TRBJ2-1
clone size: few
V gene: TRBV2
D gene: TRBD2

CDR3 protein: CASSEPGAPNTEAFF
CDR3 DNA: TGCGCCAGCAGTGAGCCAGGGGCGCCGAACACTGAAGCTTTCTTT
J gene: TRBJ1-1
clone size: few
V gene: TRBV10-2
D gene: .

CDR3 protein: CASSPSTGTYEQYF
CDR3 DNA: TGCGCCAGCAGTCCTTCGACAGGGACCTACGAGCAGTACTTC
J gene: TRBJ2-7
clone size: .
V gene: TRBV5-1
D gene: TRBD1

CDR3 protein: CASSSLDTGWKQPQHF
CDR3 DNA: TGTGCCAGCAGTTCCTTGGACACGGGGTGGAAGCAGCCCCAGCATTTT
J gene: TRBJ1-5
clone size: .
V gene: TRBV28
D gene: .

CDR3 protein: CASSLGGQGRKNTEAFF
CDR3 DNA: TGTGCCAGCAGCTTAGGTGGACAGGGAAGGAAGAACACTGAAGCTTTCTTT
J gene: TRBJ1-1
clone size: many
V gene: TRBV11-3
D gene: TRBD1

CDR3 protein: CAISVAGKYGYTF
CDR3 DNA: TGTGCCATCAGTGTAGCAGGGAAATATGGCTACACCTTC
J gene: TRBJ1-2
clone size: few
V gene: TRBV6-8
D gene: .

CDR3 protein: CASSLGVGNTEAFF
CDR3 DNA: TGCGCCAGCAGCTTGGGCGTTGGGAACACTGAAGCTTTCTTT
J gene: TRBJ1-1
clone size: .
V gene: TRBV5-1
D gene: .

CDR3 protein: CASSVGGANEKLFF
CDR3 DNA: TGTGCCAGCAGTGTGGGGGGGGCTAATGAAAAACTGTTTTTT
J gene: TRBJ1-4
clone size: .
V gene: TRBV6-8
D gene: .

CDR3 protein: CASSFRYSQETQYF
CDR3 DNA: TGTGCCAGCAGCTTCCGATACAGCCAAGAGACCCAGTACTTC
J gene: TRBJ2-5
clone size: many
V gene: TRBV11-3
D gene: .

CDR3 protein: CASSLDGGSNTEAFF
CDR3 DNA: TGTGCCAGCAGTTTAGACGGAGGGTCGAACACTGAAGCTTTCTTT
J gene: TRBJ1-1
clone size: few
V gene: TRBV28
D gene: .

CDR3 protein: CASSLARSNTEAFF
CDR3 DNA: TGCGCCAGCAGCTTGGCCAGATCGAACACTGAAGCTTTCTTT
J gene: TRBJ1-1
clone size: .
V gene: TRBV5-1
D gene: .

CDR3 protein: CASSPPSGVSSNEQFF
CDR3 DNA: TGTGCCAGCTCACCCCCTAGCGGGGTGAGTTCCAATGAGCAGTTCTTC
J gene: TRBJ2-1
clone size: .
V gene: TRBV18
D gene: TRBD2

CDR3 protein: CASSLLLETEAFF
CDR3 DNA: TGTGCCAGCAGCTTACTGTTGGAAACTGAAGCTTTCTTT
J gene: TRBJ1-1
clone size: .
V gene: TRBV7-2
D gene: .

CDR3 protein: CSVDPLAVYNEQFF
CDR3 DNA: TGCAGCGTTGACCCACTAGCGGTATACAATGAGCAGTTCTTC
J gene: TRBJ2-1
clone size: few
V gene: TRBV29-1
D gene: TRBD2

CDR3 protein: CASSEGAGLGSQETQYF
CDR3 DNA: TGCGCCAGCAGTGAGGGGGCCGGACTAGGAAGTCAAGAGACCCAGTACTTC
J gene: TRBJ2-5
clone size: few
V gene: TRBV10-2
D gene: TRBD2

CDR3 protein: CASSSALDNEQFF
CDR3 DNA: TGTGCCAGCAGCTCAGCACTAGACAATGAGCAGTTCTTC
J gene: TRBJ2-1
clone size: few
V gene: TRBV9
D gene: .

CDR3 protein: CASRGSPWGNTEAFF
CDR3 DNA: TGTGCCAGCAGGGGTTCGCCATGGGGGAACACTGAAGCTTTCTTT
J gene: TRBJ1-1
clone size: many
V gene: TRBV6-8
D gene: .

CDR3 protein: CASSLWTEQSGGTIYF
CDR3 DNA: TGCGCCAGCAGCTTGTGGACGGAGCAAAGTGGTGGCACCATATATTTT
J gene: TRBJ1-3
clone size: .
V gene: TRBV5-1
D gene: .

CDR3 protein: CATRQGVVYEQYF
CDR3 DNA: TGTGCCACCCGACAGGGGGTCGTCTACGAGCAGTACTTC
J gene: TRBJ2-7
clone size: medium-sized
V gene: TRBV6-8
D gene: TRBD1

CDR3 protein: CASSPRIRAPESSNQPQHF
CDR3 DNA: TGTGCCAGCTCACCGAGGATCCGGGCACCAGAAAGTAGCAATCAGCCCCAGCATTTT
J gene: TRBJ1-5
clone size: .
V gene: TRBV18
D gene: .

CDR3 protein: CASSLDREQGNTEAFF
CDR3 DNA: TGTGCCAGCAGCTTAGATCGGGAACAGGGGAATACTGAAGCTTTCTTT
J gene: TRBJ1-1
clone size: .
V gene: TRBV11-3
D gene: TRBD1

CDR3 protein: CATSRSTSPLAGLLFVGKTQYF
CDR3 DNA: TGTGCCACCAGCAGATCCACAAGTCCCCTAGCGGGGTTATTGTTCGTTGGAAAGACCCAGTACTTC
J gene: TRBJ2-5
clone size: .
V gene: TRBV15
D gene: TRBD2

CDR3 protein: CASSTTNPGGYNNEQFF
CDR3 DNA: TGCGCCAGCAGCACGACAAACCCGGGGGGGTACAACAATGAGCAGTTCTTC
J gene: TRBJ2-1
clone size: .
V gene: TRBV5-1
D gene: TRBD2

CDR3 protein: CASSWGYTEAFF
CDR3 DNA: TGTGCCAGCAGTTGGGGGTATACTGAAGCTTTCTTT
J gene: TRBJ1-1
clone size: medium-sized
V gene: TRBV6-8
D gene: .

CDR3 protein: CASRVLGVSNTEAFF
CDR3 DNA: TGTGCCAGCAGGGTCTTAGGGGTATCGAACACTGAAGCTTTCTTT
J gene: TRBJ1-1
clone size: .
V gene: TRBV28
D gene: .

CDR3 protein: CASSITGTGGWNIQYF
CDR3 DNA: TGTGCCAGTAGTATAACGGGGACAGGGGGCTGGAACATTCAGTACTTC
J gene: TRBJ2-4
clone size: .
V gene: TRBV19
D gene: TRBD1

CDR3 protein: CASSGQGANTEAFF
CDR3 DNA: TGTGCCAGCTCAGGACAGGGCGCGAACACTGAAGCTTTCTTT
J gene: TRBJ1-1
clone size: .
V gene: TRBV18
D gene: TRBD1

CDR3 protein: CATSRAGDNQPQHF
CDR3 DNA: TGTGCCACCAGCAGAGCAGGGGACAATCAGCCCCAGCATTTT
J gene: TRBJ1-5
clone size: .
V gene: TRBV15
D gene: .

CDR3 protein: CASSPTDSSPGWDTQYF
CDR3 DNA: TGTGCCAGTAGTCCAACCGATAGTTCCCCCGGTTGGGATACGCAGTATTTT
J gene: TRBJ2-3
clone size: .
V gene: TRBV19
D gene: .

CDR3 protein: CASSPRRVGGSNQPQHF
CDR3 DNA: TGCGCCAGCAGCCCTAGAAGGGTAGGGGGTAGCAATCAGCCCCAGCATTTT
J gene: TRBJ1-5
clone size: .
V gene: TRBV10-2
D gene: .

CDR3 protein: CASSLTKTGGNTDTQYF
CDR3 DNA: TGCGCCAGCAGCCTCACTAAGACAGGGGGCAACACAGATACGCAGTATTTT
J gene: TRBJ2-3
clone size: few
V gene: TRBV5-1
D gene: TRBD1

CDR3 protein: CASSRTGSSYEQYF
CDR3 DNA: TGTGCCAGCAGCAGGACAGGTTCCTCCTACGAGCAGTACTTC
J gene: TRBJ2-7
clone size: .
V gene: TRBV11-3
D gene: TRBD1

CDR3 protein: CASSPGNTGGVTSTDTQYF
CDR3 DNA: TGTGCCAGCTCACCCGGTAACACCGGGGGAGTTACTTCCACAGATACGCAGTATTTT
J gene: TRBJ2-3
clone size: .
V gene: TRBV18
D gene: .

CDR3 protein: CASSLNRGGQPQHF
CDR3 DNA: TGTGCCAGCAGCTTGAACAGGGGTGGCCAGCCCCAGCATTTT
J gene: TRBJ1-5
clone size: few
V gene: TRBV11-3
D gene: TRBD1

CDR3 protein: CASSLAFDASNQPQHF
CDR3 DNA: TGTGCCAGCAGCTTGGCCTTCGATGCGAGCAATCAGCCCCAGCATTTT
J gene: TRBJ1-5
clone size: .
V gene: TRBV11-3
D gene: .

CDR3 protein: CASSDPSRRVGEKLFF
CDR3 DNA: TGTGCCAGCAGTGACCCATCGCGGAGGGTGGGTGAAAAACTGTTTTTT
J gene: TRBJ1-4
clone size: few
V gene: TRBV6-4
D gene: .

CDR3 protein: CASSAGPYNSPLHF
CDR3 DNA: TGTGCCAGCAGTGCGGGGCCCTATAATTCACCCCTCCACTTT
J gene: TRBJ1-6
clone size: few
V gene: TRBV6-8
D gene: .

CDR3 protein: CATSRALGTGKETQYF
CDR3 DNA: TGTGCCACCAGCAGAGCCCTCGGGACAGGGAAAGAGACCCAGTACTTC
J gene: TRBJ2-5
clone size: .
V gene: TRBV15
D gene: TRBD1

CDR3 protein: CASSQGTHQETQYF
CDR3 DNA: TGTGCCAGCAGCCAAGGGACACACCAAGAGACCCAGTACTTC
J gene: TRBJ2-5
clone size: .
V gene: TRBV14
D gene: .